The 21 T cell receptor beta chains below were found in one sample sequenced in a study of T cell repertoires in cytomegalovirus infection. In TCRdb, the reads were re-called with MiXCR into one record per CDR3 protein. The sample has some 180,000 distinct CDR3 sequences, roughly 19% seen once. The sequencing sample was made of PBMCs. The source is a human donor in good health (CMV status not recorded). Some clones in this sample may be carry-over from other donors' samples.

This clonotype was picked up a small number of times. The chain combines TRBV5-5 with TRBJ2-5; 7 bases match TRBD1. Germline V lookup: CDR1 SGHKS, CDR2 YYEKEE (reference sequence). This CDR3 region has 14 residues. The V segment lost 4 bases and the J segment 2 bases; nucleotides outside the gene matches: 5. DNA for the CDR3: TGTGCCAGCAGCCGCCCAGGGGGACAAGAGACCCAGTACTTC. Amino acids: CASSRPGGQETQYF. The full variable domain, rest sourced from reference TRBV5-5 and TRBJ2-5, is DAGVTQSPTHLIKTRGQQVTLRCSPISGHKSVSWYQQVLGQGPQFIFQYYEKEERGRGNFPDRFSARQFPNYSSELNVNALLLGDSALYLCASSRPGGQETQYFGPGTRLLVL.

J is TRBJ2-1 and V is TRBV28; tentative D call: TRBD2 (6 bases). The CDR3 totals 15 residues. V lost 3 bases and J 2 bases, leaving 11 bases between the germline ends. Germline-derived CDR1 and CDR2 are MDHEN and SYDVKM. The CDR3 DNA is TGTGCCAGCAGTTTGGGGGGAGCTACCTACAATGAGCAGTTCTTC. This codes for CASSLGGATYNEQFF.

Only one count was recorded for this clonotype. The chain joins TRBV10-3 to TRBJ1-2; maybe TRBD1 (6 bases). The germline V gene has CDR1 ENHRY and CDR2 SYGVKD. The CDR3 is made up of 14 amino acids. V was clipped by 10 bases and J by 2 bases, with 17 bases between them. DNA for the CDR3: TGTGCCAGCCAAGACAGGACCCGAAACTATGGCTACACCTTC. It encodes CASQDRTRNYGYTF.

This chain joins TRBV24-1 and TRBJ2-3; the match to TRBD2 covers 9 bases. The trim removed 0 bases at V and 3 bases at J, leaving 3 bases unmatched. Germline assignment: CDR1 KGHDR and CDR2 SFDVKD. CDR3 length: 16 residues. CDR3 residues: CATSDLGLAGTDTQYF. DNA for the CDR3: TGTGCCACCAGTGATTTGGGGCTAGCGGGGACAGATACGCAGTATTTT.

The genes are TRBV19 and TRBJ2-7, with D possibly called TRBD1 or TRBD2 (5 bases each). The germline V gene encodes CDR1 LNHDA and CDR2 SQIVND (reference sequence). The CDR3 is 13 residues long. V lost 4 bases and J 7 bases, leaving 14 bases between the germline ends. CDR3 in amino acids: CASSTQAGTEQYF. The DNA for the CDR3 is TGTGCCAGTAGTACCCAAGCCGGGACGGAGCAGTACTTC.

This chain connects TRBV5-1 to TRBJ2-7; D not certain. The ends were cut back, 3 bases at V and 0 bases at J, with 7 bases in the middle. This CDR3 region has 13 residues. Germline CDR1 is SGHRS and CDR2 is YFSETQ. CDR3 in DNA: TGCGCCAGCAGCTACCCCGGCTCCTACGAGCAGTACTTC. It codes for CASSYPGSYEQYF.

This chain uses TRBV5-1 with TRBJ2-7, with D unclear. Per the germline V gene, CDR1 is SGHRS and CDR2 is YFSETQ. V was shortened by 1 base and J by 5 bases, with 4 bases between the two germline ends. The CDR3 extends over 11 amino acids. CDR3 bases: TGCGCCAGCAGCTTGAATGACGAGCAGTACTTC. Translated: CASSLNDEQYF. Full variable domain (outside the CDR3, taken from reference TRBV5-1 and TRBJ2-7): KAGVTQTPRYLIKTRGQQVTLSCSPISGHRSVSWYQQTPGQGLQFLFEYFSETQRNKGNFPGRFSGRQFSNSRSEMNVSTLELGDSALYLCASSLNDEQYFGPGTRLTVT.

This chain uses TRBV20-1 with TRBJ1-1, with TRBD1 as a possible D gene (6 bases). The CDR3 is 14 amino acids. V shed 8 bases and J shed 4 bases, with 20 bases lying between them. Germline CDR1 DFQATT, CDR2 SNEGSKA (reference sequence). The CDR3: CSSKQGGRATEAFF. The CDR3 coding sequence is TGCAGTTCCAAACAGGGAGGGCGGGCCACTGAAGCTTTCTTT.

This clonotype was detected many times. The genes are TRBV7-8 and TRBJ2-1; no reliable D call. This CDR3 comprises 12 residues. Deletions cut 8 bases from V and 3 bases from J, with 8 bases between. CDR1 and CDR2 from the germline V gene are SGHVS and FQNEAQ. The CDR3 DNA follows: TGTGCCAGCCGTGGGGACTACAATGAGCAGTTCTTC. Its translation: CASRGDYNEQFF.

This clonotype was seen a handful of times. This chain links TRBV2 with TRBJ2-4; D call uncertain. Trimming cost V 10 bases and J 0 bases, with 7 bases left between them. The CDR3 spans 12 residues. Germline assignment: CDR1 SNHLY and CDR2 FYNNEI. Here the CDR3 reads CATGLAKNIQYF. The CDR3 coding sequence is TGTGCCACCGGTCTAGCCAAAAACATTCAGTACTTC.

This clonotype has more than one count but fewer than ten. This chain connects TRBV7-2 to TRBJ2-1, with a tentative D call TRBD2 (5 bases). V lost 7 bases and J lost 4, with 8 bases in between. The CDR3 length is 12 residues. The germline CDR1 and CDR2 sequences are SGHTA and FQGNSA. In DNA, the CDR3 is TGTGCCAGCAACCGGGATTACAATGAGCAGTTCTTC. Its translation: CASNRDYNEQFF.

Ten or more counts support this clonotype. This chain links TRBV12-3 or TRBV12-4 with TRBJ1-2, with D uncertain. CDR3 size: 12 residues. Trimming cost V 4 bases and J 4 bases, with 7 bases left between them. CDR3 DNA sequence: TGTGCCAGCAGTTCCTCGGGCTATGGCTACACCTTC. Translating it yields CASSSSGYGYTF.

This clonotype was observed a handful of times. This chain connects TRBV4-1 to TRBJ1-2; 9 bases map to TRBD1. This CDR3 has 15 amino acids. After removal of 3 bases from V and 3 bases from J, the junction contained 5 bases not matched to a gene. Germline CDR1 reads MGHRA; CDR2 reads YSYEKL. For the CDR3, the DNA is TGCGCCAGCAGCCACTCGGGACAGGGAGACTATGGCTACACCTTC. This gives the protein CASSHSGQGDYGYTF.

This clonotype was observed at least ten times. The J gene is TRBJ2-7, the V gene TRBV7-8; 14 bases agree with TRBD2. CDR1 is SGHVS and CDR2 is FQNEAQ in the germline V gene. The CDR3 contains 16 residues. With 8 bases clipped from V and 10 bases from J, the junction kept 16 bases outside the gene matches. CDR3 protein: CASGTPMGTSGSPQYF. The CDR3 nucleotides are TGTGCCAGCGGAACTCCAATGGGGACTAGCGGGAGTCCCCAGTACTTC.

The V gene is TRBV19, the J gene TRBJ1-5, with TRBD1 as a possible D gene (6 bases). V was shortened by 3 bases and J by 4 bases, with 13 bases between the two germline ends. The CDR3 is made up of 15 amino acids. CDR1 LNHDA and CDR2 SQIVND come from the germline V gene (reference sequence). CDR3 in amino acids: CASSINRDRNQPQHF. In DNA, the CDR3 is TGTGCCAGTAGTATTAACAGGGATAGGAATCAGCCCCAGCATTTT.

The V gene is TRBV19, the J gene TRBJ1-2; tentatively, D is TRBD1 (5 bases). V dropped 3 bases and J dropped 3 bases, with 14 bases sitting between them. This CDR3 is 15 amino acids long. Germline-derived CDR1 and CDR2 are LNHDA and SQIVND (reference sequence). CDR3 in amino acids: CASSIPGGRDYGYTF. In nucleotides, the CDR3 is TGTGCCAGTAGTATCCCCGGGGGAAGGGACTATGGCTACACCTTC.

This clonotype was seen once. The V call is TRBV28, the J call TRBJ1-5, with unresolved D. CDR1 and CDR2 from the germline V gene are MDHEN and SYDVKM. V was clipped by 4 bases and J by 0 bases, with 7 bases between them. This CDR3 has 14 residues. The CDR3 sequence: CASSSRYSNQPQHF. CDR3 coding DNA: TGTGCCAGCAGTTCGAGATATAGCAATCAGCCCCAGCATTTT.

CDR3 in amino acids: CASSIGTENYYGYTF. In DNA form, the CDR3 reads TGTGCCAGTAGTATCGGGACAGAAAACTACTATGGCTACACCTTC. V gene TRBV19 combines with J gene TRBJ1-2, with 7 bases matching TRBD1. V shed 3 bases, J shed 3 bases, and the junction held 7 bases outside the gene matches. There are 15 residues in the CDR3. Germline CDR1 LNHDA, CDR2 SQIVND (reference sequence).

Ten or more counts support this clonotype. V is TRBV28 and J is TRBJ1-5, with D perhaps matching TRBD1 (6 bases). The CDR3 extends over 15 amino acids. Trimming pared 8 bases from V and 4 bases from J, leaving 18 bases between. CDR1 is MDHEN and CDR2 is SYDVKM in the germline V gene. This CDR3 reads CASDGAGAGNQPQHF. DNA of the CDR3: TGTGCCAGCGACGGTGCGGGGGCGGGAAATCAGCCCCAGCATTTT.

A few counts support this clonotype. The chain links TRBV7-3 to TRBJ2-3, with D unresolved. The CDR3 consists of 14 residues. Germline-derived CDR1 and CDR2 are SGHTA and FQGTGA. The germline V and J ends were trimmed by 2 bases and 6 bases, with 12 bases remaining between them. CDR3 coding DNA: TGTGCCAGCAGCTTAGACCCTCTTATGGATACGCAGTATTTT. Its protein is CASSLDPLMDTQYF.

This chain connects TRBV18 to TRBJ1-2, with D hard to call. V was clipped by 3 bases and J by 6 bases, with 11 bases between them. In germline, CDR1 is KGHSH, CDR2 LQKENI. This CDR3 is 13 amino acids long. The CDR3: CASSPPPRDGYTF. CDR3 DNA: TGTGCCAGCTCACCTCCCCCCAGAGATGGCTACACCTTC.